Listed below are T cell receptor beta chains from one sample, sequenced in a study of blood T cell repertoires in COVID-19. Method: immunoSEQ multiplex PCR; TCRdb's copy keeps in-frame clones and lacks some. The profile shows some 150,000 clones, 75% to 80% of them singletons. The sequencing input was PBMCs or T cells enriched from blood (not recorded which). These receptors were taken from a woman in her 50s who had recovered from COVID-19. Both conserved end residues are part of each CDR3. The D gene is left open where the match is weak. Not every row has a clone size; where given, it reads once, few, many or a size class.

v_gene	abundance	d_gene	j_gene	CDR3aa
TRBV29-1	NA	TRBD2	TRBJ2-5	CSVGLTQATQYF
TRBV6-2/TRBV6-3	NA	NA	TRBJ2-3	CASSYPHPGVGADTQYF
TRBV2	once	TRBD1	TRBJ1-3	CASSDPKTGGRSSLSGNTIYF
TRBV24-1	NA	TRBD2	TRBJ2-1	CATSDRRSSGRYNEQFF
TRBV6-1	NA	NA	TRBJ1-2	CASSGSSSGLSYGYTF
TRBV27	NA	NA	TRBJ2-7	CASSSSLRESTGEQYF
TRBV28	NA	NA	TRBJ1-1	CASITGLSGTEAFF
TRBV4-1	NA	NA	TRBJ1-5	CASSQGLHSSNQPQHF
TRBV9	few	TRBD1	TRBJ1-1	CASSVVRQGEAFF
TRBV19	once	TRBD1	TRBJ1-1	CASSIGTGLRPEAFF
TRBV3-1/TRBV3-2	NA	TRBD2	TRBJ2-3	CASRGTGTSIAQYF
TRBV12-3/TRBV12-4	many	TRBD2	TRBJ2-3	CAGAPGLTDTQYF
TRBV7-2	NA	TRBD1	TRBJ1-4	CASSPGQVNEKLFF
TRBV11-3	few	NA	TRBJ1-4	CASSLRQTATNEKLFF
TRBV19	NA	TRBD1	TRBJ2-1	CASSTYIRGNEQFF
TRBV13	NA	NA	TRBJ2-7	CASSSQRQDVTYEQYF
TRBV4-2	NA	NA	TRBJ1-4	CASSQDVGEDEKLFF
TRBV5-1	NA	TRBD2	TRBJ2-5	CASSAGLAGEYQETQYF
TRBV10-3	NA	NA	TRBJ1-4	CAISEISGEEKLFF
TRBV19	NA	NA	TRBJ1-2	CASRTRAARGYGYTF
TRBV5-8	NA	NA	TRBJ2-7	CASSPLARRRASYEQYF
TRBV2	NA	NA	TRBJ2-3	CASSEWGVTDTQYF
TRBV5-1	medium-sized	NA	TRBJ2-7	CASSWNYAQTGSTFEQYF
TRBV27	NA	NA	TRBJ1-6	CASSGPYNSPLHF
TRBV9	NA	TRBD1	TRBJ2-5	CASSRGQGAVETQYF
TRBV3-1/TRBV3-2	few	NA	TRBJ1-4	CASSNKPPTNEKLFF
TRBV19	NA	TRBD1	TRBJ1-2	CASSHEGTGVPYGYTF
TRBV19	NA	NA	TRBJ2-1	CASSHMGLSPYNEQFF
TRBV11-2	NA	NA	TRBJ2-7	CASSLWTRLGHEQYF
TRBV3-1/TRBV3-2	few	TRBD2	TRBJ2-2	CASSLRTSISGELFF
TRBV4-2	many	NA	TRBJ1-5	CASSQATGYDQPQHF
TRBV27	few	NA	TRBJ1-2	CASSRGGDYGYTF
TRBV29-1	NA	NA	TRBJ1-2	CSVIGEPNYGYTF
TRBV28	NA	NA	TRBJ2-2	CASSLWGQGPGELFF
TRBV18	few	NA	TRBJ2-2	CASSRGQLRADTGELFF
TRBV7-8	once	NA	TRBJ1-2	CASSLGVRDGYTF
TRBV9	NA	TRBD2	TRBJ2-2	CASSVDGLGRTGELFF
TRBV19	NA	TRBD1	TRBJ2-2	CASQTQGANTGELFF
TRBV7-8	NA	TRBD1	TRBJ1-5	CASSPGTGFSNQPQHF
TRBV11-2	NA	NA	TRBJ1-1	CASSLVRVANTEAFF
TRBV6-5	few	TRBD1	TRBJ1-1	CASRPGQLNTEAFF
TRBV20-1	few	TRBD1	TRBJ1-5	CSASRDRGWPQHF
TRBV7-2	NA	NA	TRBJ1-1	CASSLVGATNTEAFF
TRBV7-9	NA	TRBD1	TRBJ2-3	CASSSRDREGDTQYF
TRBV24-1	NA	NA	TRBJ1-5	CATSNGDSGNQPQHF
TRBV9	NA	NA	TRBJ2-5	CASSVGTGNQETQYF
TRBV7-3	NA	NA	TRBJ2-1	CASSFSSGNNEQFF
TRBV19	NA	TRBD2	TRBJ2-2	CASSITQREVRELFF
TRBV12-3/TRBV12-4	NA	TRBD1	TRBJ1-1	CASSSTGGTEAFF
TRBV27	NA	NA	TRBJ1-1	CASSFRVRTMNTEAFF
TRBV2	NA	TRBD1	TRBJ1-4	CASTRTGRVEKLFF
TRBV29-1	once	TRBD1	TRBJ1-2	CSVVDRDLSGYTF
TRBV3-1/TRBV3-2	NA	NA	TRBJ1-2	CASSHSTNGYTF
TRBV30	many	TRBD2	TRBJ2-2	CARGGTKTNTGELFF
TRBV12-3/TRBV12-4	NA	TRBD2	TRBJ2-7	CASSRSGGGEQYF
TRBV7-2	once	TRBD2	TRBJ2-5	CASNGGAWETQYF
TRBV7-2	NA	NA	TRBJ2-2	CASSPAGGTRTGELFF
TRBV2	NA	TRBD1	TRBJ2-7	CASSGQGYDEQYF
TRBV11-2	NA	NA	TRBJ2-3	CASRRAGASDTQYF